This T cell receptor beta chain was identified during a study of blood T cells in healthy people across ages. Trimming took 2 bases from V and 2 from J; bases not matched to a gene: 11. CDR1 is LGHDT, CDR2 YNNKEL, per germline (reference sequence). The CDR3 is made up of 17 amino acids. The second PCR ran about 7 to 12 cycles with a sample-barcoded 5' primer and J-beta primers. MiXCR, run by TCRdb on the 5' RACE reads, gives a single entry per CDR3 protein. Altogether 650,000 to 1,000,000 distinct CDR3 sequences are present, about 34% being singletons, with the ten largest covering over 10%. The rearrangement links TRBV3-1 to TRBJ2-5; the match to TRBD1 covers 7 bases. Sequencing was done on a sample of blood. The TCR originated in a man between 18 and 35 years old in good health. CDR3 sequence: CASSQMRAGQEQETQYF. In DNA form, the CDR3 reads TGTGCCAGCAGCCAAATGAGGGCAGGACAGGAGCAAGAGACCCAGTACTTC.